In this sample, the clone carrying this T cell receptor beta chain turned up a few times. The CDR3 covers 12 residues. In germline, CDR1 is LNHDA, CDR2 SQIVND (reference sequence). V lost 6 bases and J 4 bases, leaving 7 bases between the germline ends. The record originates from a study of T cells in Graves' hyperthyroidism and ophthalmopathy. Researchers defined stable Graves' hyperthyroidism as no ophthalmopathy progression within 18 months. Template material for amplifying TCR beta CDR3 regions consisted of RNA transcripts. The HTBI set primed first-round TCR CDR3 RT-PCR. TCRdb reanalysed the multiplex PCR reads using MiXCR and keeps one entry per CDR3 protein. This table has around 520,000 distinct CDR3 sequences, 13% to 15% appearing once.

Sample: blood. V and J are TRBV19 and TRBJ1-5; D ambiguous. The sequence came from a woman between 40 and 50 years old with Graves' hyperthyroidism. The CDR3 here is CASREANQPQHF. CDR3 DNA sequence: TGTGCCAGTAGGGAAGCTAATCAGCCCCAGCATTTT.